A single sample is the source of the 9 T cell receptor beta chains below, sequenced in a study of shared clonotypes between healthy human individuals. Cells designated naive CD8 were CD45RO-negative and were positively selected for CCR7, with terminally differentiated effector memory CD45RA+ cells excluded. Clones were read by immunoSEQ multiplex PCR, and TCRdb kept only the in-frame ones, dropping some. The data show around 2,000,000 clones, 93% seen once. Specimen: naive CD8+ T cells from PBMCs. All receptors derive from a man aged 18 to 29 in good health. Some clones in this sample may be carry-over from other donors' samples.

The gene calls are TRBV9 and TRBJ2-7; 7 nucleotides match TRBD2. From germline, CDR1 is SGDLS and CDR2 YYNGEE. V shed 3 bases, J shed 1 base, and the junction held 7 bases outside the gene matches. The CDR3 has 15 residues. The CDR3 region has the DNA TGTGCCAGCAGCGCTAGAATTAGCGGGTCCTACGAGCAGTACTTC. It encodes CASSARISGSYEQYF.

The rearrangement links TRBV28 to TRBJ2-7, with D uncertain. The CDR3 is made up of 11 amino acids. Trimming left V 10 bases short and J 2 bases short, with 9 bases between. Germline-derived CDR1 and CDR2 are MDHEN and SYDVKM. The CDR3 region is CATTQAYEQYF. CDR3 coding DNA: TGTGCCACCACACAAGCCTACGAGCAGTACTTC.

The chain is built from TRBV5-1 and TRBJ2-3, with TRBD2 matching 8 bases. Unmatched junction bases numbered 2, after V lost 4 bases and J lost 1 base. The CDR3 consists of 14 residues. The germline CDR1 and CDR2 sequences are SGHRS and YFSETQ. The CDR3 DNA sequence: TGCGCCAGCAGCCTTAGCGGGGGCACAGATACGCAGTATTTT. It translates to CASSLSGGTDTQYF.

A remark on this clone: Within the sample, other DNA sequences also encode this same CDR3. The CDR3 nucleotides are TGTGCCAGCAGTTTTAGGGCCTACGAGCAGTACTTC. Translated: CASSFRAYEQYF. The rearrangement links TRBV28 to TRBJ2-7, with unresolved D. With 3 bases removed from V and 2 bases from J, the gap between germline ends came to 5 bases. Germline CDR1 MDHEN, CDR2 SYDVKM. The CDR3 runs to 12 residues. Supplemented by reference TRBV28 and TRBJ2-7, the full variable domain reads DVKVTQSSRYLVKRTGEKVFLECVQDMDHENMFWYRQDPGLGLRLIYFSYDVKMKEKGDIPEGYSVSREKKERFSLILESASTNQTSMYLCASSFRAYEQYFGPGTRLTVT.

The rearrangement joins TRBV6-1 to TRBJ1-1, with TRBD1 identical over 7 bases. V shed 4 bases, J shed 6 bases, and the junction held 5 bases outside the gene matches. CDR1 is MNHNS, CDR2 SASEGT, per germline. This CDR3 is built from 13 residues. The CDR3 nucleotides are TGTGCCAGCAGTGGGCGACAGGGACCTGAAGCTTTCTTT. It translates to CASSGRQGPEAFF.

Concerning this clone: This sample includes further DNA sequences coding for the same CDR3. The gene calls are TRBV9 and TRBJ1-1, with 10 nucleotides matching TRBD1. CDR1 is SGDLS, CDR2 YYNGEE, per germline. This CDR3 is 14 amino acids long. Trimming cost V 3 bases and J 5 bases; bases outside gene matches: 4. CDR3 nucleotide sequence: TGTGCCAGCAGCGCGGACAGGGGGGAAACTGAAGCTTTCTTT. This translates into CASSADRGETEAFF.

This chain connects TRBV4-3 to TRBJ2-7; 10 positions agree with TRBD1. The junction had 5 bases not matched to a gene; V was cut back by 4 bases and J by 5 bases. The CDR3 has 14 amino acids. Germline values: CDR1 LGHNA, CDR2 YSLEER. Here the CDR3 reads CASSPTGGTDEQYF. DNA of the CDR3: TGCGCCAGCAGCCCGACAGGGGGCACGGACGAGCAGTACTTC.

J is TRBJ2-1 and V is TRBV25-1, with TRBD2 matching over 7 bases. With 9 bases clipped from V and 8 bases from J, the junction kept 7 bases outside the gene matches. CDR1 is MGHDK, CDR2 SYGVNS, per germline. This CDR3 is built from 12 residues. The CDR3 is CASSLATDEQFF. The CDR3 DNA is TGTGCCAGTTCACTAGCGACGGATGAGCAGTTCTTC.

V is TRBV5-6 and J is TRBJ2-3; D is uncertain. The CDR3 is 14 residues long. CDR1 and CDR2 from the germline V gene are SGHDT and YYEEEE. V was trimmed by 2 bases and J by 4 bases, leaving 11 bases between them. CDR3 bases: TGTGCCAGCAGCTTTGGAGTGAGTGCAGATACGCAGTATTTT. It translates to CASSFGVSADTQYF.